This T cell receptor (beta chain) was retrieved from a study of cytomegalovirus exposure and HLA in healthy donors. As to this clone: The antigen is unknown.

The CDR3 totals 15 residues. Germline-derived CDR1 and CDR2 are SGHVS and FQNEAQ. Deletions cut 2 bases from V and 5 bases from J, with 10 bases between. Whole-study results and caveats: Most TCR sequences proved rare, with some public TCRs found in many donors. Highly shared variants forming one cluster were likely a sequencing artifact. Clonal expansion, a later analysis showed, was greater in HLA-associated TCR beta chains than in equally common others.

Use of 60 Vbeta and 13 Jbeta primers characterized the PCR. TCRdb's table, derived via immunoSEQ multiplex PCR, lists solely in-frame clones and lacks some. The data hold about 200,000 clones, with around four fifths observed a single time. The sample consisted of PBMCs. The TCR was taken from a man aged 50 or older in good health and CMV-seronegative. The chain recombines TRBV7-8 with TRBJ1-6; tentative D call: TRBD1 (6 bases). The CDR3 region is CASSLYAGDNSPLHF. In DNA, the CDR3 is TGTGCCAGCAGCTTATACGCAGGGGATAATTCACCCCTCCACTTT. Together with reference TRBV7-8 and TRBJ1-6, the CDR3 gives the full variable domain: GAGVSQSPRYKVAKRGQDVALRCDPISGHVSLFWYQQALGQGPEFLTYFQNEAQLDKSGLPSDRFFAERPEGSVSTLKIQRTQQEDSAVYLCASSLYAGDNSPLHFGNGTRLTVT.